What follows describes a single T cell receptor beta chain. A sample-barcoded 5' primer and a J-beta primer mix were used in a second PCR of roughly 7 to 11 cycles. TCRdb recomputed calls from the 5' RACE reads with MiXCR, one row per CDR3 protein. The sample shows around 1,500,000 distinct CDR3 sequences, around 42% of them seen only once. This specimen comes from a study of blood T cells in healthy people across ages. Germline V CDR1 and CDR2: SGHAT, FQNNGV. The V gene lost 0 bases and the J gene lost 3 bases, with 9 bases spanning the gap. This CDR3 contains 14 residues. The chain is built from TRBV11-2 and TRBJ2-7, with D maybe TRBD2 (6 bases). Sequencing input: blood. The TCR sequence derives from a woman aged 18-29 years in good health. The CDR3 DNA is TGTGCCAGCAGCTTAGAGCGGGGCCTCTACGAGCAGTACTTC. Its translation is CASSLERGLYEQYF.